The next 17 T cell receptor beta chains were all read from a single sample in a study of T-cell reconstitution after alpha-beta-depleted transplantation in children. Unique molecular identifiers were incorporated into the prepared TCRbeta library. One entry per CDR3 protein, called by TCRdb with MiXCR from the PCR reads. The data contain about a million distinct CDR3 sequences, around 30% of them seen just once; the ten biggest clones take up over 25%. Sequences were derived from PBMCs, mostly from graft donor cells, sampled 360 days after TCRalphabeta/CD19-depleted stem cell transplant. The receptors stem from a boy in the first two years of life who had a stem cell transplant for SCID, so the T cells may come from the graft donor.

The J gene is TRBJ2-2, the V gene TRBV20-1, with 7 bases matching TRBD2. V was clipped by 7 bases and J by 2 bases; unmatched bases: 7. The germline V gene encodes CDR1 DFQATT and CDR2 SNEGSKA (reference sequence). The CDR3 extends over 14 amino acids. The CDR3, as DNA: TGCAGTGGAAGAGGCGGGGGTAACACCGGGGAGCTGTTTTTT. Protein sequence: CSGRGGGNTGELFF.

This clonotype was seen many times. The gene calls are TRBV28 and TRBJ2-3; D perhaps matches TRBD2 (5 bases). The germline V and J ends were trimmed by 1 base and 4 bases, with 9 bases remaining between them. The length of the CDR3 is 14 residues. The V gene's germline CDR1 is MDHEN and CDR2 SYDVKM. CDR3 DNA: TGTGCCAGCAGTTTATCGCCGGGGTCAGATACGCAGTATTTT. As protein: CASSLSPGSDTQYF.

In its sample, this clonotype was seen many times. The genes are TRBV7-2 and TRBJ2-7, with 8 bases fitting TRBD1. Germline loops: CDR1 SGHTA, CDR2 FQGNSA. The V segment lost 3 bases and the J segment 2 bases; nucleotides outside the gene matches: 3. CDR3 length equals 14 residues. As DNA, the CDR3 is TGTGCCAGCAGCTTTGGACAGGGCACCTACGAGCAGTACTTC. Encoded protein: CASSFGQGTYEQYF.

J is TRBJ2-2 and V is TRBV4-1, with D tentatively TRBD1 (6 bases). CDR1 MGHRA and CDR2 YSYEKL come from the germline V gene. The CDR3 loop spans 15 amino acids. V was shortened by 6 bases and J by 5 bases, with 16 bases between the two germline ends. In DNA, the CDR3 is TGCGCCAGCAGGGTTGTTGGGGGCCGAACCGGGGAGCTGTTTTTT. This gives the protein CASRVVGGRTGELFF.

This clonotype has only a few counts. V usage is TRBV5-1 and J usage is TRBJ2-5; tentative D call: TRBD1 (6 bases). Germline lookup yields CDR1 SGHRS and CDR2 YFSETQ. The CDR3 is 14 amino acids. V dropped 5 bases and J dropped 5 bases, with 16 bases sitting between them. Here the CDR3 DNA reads TGCGCCAGCAGTCTCACAGGGAATGCGGAGACCCAGTACTTC. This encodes CASSLTGNAETQYF.

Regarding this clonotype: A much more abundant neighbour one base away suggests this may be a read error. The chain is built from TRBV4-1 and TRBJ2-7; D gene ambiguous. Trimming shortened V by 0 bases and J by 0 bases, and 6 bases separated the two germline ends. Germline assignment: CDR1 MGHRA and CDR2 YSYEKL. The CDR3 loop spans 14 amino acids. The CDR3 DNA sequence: TGCGCCAGCAGCCAAGAATCCTACTCCTACGAGCAGTACTTC. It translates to CASSQESYSYEQYF.

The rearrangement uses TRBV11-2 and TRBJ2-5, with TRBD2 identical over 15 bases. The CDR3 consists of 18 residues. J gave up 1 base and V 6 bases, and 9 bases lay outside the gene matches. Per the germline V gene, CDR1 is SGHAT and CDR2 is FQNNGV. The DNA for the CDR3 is TGTGCCAGCAGTAATCCGGGACTAGCGGGGGGAGGCCAAGAGACCCAGTACTTC. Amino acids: CASSNPGLAGGGQETQYF. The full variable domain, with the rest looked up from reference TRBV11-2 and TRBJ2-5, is EAGVAQSPRYKIIEKRQSVAFWCNPISGHATLYWYQQILGQGPKLLIQFQNNGVVDDSQLPKDRFSAERLKGVDSTLKIQPAKLEDSAVYLCASSNPGLAGGGQETQYFGPGTRLLVL.

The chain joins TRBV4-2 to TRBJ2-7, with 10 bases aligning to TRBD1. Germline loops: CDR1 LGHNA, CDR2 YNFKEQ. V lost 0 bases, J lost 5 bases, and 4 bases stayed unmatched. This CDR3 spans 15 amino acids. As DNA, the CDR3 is TGTGCCAGCAGCCAAGAGGACAGGGGGAGGAACGAGCAGTACTTC. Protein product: CASSQEDRGRNEQYF.

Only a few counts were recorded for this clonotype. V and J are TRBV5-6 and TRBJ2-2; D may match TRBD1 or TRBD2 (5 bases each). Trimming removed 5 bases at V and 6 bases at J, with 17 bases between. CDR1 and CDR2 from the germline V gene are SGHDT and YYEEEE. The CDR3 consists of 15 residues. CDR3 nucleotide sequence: TGTGCCAGCAGGGTGGGGCTAGCAGTCGCCGGGGAGCTGTTTTTT. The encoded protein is CASRVGLAVAGELFF.

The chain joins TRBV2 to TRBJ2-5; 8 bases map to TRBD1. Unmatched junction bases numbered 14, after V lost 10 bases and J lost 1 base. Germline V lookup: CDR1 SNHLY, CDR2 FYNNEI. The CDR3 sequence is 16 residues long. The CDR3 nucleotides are TGTGCCACCACCGCTCCCCAGGGGGCGGTCCAAGAGACCCAGTACTTC. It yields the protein CATTAPQGAVQETQYF.

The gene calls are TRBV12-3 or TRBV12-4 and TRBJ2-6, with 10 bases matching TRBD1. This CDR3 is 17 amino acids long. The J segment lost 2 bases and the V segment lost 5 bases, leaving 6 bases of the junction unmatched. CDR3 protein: CASSRGTGDAGANVLTF. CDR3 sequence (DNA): TGTGCCAGCAGTAGAGGGACAGGGGATGCTGGGGCCAACGTCCTGACTTTC.

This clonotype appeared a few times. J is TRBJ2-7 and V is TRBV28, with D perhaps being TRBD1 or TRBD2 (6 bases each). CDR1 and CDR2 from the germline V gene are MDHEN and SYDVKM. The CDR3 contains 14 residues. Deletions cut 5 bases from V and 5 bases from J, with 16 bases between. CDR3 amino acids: CASSTAGGGHEQYF. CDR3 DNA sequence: TGTGCCAGCAGTACCGCGGGTGGGGGGCACGAGCAGTACTTC.

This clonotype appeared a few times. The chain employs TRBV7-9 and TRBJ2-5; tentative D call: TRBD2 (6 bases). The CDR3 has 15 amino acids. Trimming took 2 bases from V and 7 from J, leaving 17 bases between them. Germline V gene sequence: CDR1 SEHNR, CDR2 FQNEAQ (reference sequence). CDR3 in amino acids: CASSLTRGRVGTQYF. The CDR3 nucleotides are TGTGCCAGCAGCTTAACGCGGGGAAGAGTTGGGACCCAGTACTTC.

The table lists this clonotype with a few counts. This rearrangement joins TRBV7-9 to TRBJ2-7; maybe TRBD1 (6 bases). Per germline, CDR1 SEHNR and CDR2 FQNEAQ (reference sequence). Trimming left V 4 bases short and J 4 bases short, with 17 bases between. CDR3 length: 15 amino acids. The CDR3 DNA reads TGTGCCAGCAGCTCGACTATACAGGGTGCGTACGAGCAGTACTTC. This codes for CASSSTIQGAYEQYF.

CDR3 sequence: CATSRDGQAEQFF. The CDR3 nucleotides are TGTGCCACCAGCAGAGATGGCCAGGCTGAGCAGTTCTTC. This sequence joins TRBV15 and TRBJ2-1; D remains unclear. Trimming took 0 bases from V and 9 from J, leaving 9 bases between them. The CDR3 covers 13 residues. Germline-derived CDR1 and CDR2 are LNHNV and YYDKDF (reference sequence).

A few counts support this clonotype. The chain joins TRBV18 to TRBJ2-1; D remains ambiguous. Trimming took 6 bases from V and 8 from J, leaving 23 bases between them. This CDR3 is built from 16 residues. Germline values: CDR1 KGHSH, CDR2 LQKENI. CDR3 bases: TGTGCCAGCTCCACCGGCGTCCCTCCCCTAGGTCATGAGCAGTTCTTC. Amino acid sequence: CASSTGVPPLGHEQFF.

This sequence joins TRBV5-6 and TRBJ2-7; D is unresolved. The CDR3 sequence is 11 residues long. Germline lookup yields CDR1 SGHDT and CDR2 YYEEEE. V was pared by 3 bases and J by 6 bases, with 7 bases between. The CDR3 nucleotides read TGTGCCAGCAGCTCGCCCTCCGAGCAGTACTTC. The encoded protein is CASSSPSEQYF.